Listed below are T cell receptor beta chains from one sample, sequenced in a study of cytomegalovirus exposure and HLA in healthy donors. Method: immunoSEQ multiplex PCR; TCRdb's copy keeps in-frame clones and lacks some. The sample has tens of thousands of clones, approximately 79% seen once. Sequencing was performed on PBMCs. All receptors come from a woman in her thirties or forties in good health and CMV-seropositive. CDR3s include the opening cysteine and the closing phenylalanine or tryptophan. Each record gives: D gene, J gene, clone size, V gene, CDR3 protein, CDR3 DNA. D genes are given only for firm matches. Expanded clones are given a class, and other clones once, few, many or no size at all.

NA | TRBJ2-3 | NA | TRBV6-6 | CASSSRGTSTDTQYF | TGTGCCAGCAGTTCAAGGGGGACGAGCACAGATACGCAGTATTTT
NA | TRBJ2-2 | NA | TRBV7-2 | CASSPPPGHNTGELFF | TGTGCCAGCAGCCCACCTCCGGGACATAACACCGGGGAGCTGTTTTTT
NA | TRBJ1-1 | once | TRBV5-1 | CASSLGQVEGAFF | TGCGCCAGCAGCTTGGGCCAGGTGGAGGGAGCTTTCTTT
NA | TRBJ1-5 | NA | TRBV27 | CASSSRYLGRSSNQPQHF | TGTGCCAGCAGTTCTCGGTATCTCGGTCGATCTAGCAATCAGCCCCAGCATTTT
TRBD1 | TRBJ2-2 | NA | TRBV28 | CASSLRQGAVGELFF | TGTGCCAGCAGTTTACGACAGGGGGCAGTCGGGGAGCTGTTTTTT
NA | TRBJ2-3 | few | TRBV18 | CASSEARDTQYF | TGTGCCAGCTCAGAGGCGAGAGATACGCAGTATTTT
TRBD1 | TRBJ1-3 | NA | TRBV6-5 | CASSLLGTENTIYF | TGTGCCAGCAGTCTACTGGGGACAGAAAACACCATATATTTT
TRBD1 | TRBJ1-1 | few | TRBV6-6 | CASSYQGDTEAFF | TGTGCCAGCAGTTACCAGGGGGACACTGAAGCTTTCTTT
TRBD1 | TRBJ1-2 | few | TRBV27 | CASSSPDRGRRGYTF | TGTGCCAGCAGTTCACCTGACAGGGGGCGCCGGGGCTACACCTTC
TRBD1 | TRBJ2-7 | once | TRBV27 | CASSFLFGTGVGEQYF | TGTGCCAGCAGTTTCCTCTTCGGGACAGGGGTTGGCGAGCAGTACTTC
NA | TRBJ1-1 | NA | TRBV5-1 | CASSLEQGRSYTEAFF | TGCGCCAGCAGCTTGGAACAGGGCAGGAGCTACACTGAAGCTTTCTTT
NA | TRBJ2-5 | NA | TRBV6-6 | CASSLDREGKTQYF | TGTGCCAGCAGCTTGGACAGGGAGGGGAAGACCCAGTACTTC
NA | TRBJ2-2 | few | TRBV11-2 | CASSSQYTGELFF | TGTGCCAGCAGCTCCCAGTACACCGGGGAGCTGTTTTTT
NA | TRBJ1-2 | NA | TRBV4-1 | CASSELSQGNYGYTF | TGCGCCAGCAGCGAACTATCCCAGGGTAACTATGGCTACACCTTC
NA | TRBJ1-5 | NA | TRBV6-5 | CASRGSSNQPQHF | TGTGCCAGTCGGGGAAGTAGCAATCAGCCCCAGCATTTT
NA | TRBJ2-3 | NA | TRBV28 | CASSSYRVGTDTQYF | TGTGCCAGCAGTTCCTACAGGGTCGGCACAGATACGCAGTATTTT
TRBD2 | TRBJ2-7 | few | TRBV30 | CAWSRGGSIYEQYF | TGTGCCTGGAGTCGCGGGGGGTCGATCTACGAGCAGTACTTC
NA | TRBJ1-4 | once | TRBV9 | CASSVQGEKLFF | TGTGCCAGCAGCGTCCAGGGAGAAAAACTGTTTTTT
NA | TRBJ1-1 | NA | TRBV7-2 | CASSLQGLENTEAFF | TGTGCCAGCAGCTTACAGGGGTTGGAGAACACTGAAGCTTTCTTT
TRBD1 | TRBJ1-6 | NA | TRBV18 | CASSPDRARNSPLHF | TGTGCCAGCTCACCCGACAGGGCCCGTAATTCACCCCTCCACTTT
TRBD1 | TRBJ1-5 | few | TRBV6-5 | CASRDRMGQPQHF | TGTGCCAGCAGGGACAGGATGGGTCAGCCCCAGCATTTT
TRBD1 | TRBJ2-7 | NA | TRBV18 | CASSPPQGTYEQYF | TGTGCCAGCTCACCACCACAGGGGACCTACGAGCAGTACTTC
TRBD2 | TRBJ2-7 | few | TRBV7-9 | CAWGGDSYEQYF | TGTGCCTGGGGGGGGGACTCCTACGAGCAGTACTTC
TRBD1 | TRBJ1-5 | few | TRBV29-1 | CSVETGQGGQPQHF | TGCAGCGTTGAAACTGGACAGGGGGGACAGCCCCAGCATTTT
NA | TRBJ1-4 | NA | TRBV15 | CATSREGQGNEKLFF | TGTGCCACCAGCAGAGAGGGTCAGGGCAATGAAAAACTGTTTTTT
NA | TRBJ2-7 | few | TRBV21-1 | CASTAGQVSYEQYF | TGTGCCAGCACAGCGGGACAGGTCTCCTACGAGCAGTACTTC
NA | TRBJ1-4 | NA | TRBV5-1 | CASSLVPQDNEKLFF | TGCGCCAGCAGCTTGGTGCCACAGGATAATGAAAAACTGTTTTTT
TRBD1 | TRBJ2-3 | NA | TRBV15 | CATSRETGLGDTQYF | TGTGCCACCAGCAGAGAGACAGGGTTAGGGGATACGCAGTATTTT
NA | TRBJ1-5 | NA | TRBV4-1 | CASSQDKHSNQPQHF | TGCGCCAGCAGCCAAGATAAACATTCCAATCAGCCCCAGCATTTT
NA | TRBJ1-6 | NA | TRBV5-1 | CASSLGLLVYNSPLHF | TGCGCCAGCAGCTTGGGACTGTTAGTCTATAATTCACCCCTCCACTTT
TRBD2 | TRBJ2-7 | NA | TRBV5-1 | CASSPLAGGTYEQYF | TGCGCCAGCAGCCCACTTGCGGGGGGCACCTACGAGCAGTACTTC
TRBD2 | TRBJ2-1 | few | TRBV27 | CASSLGLAWGNEQFF | TGTGCCAGCAGTTTAGGACTAGCTTGGGGCAATGAGCAGTTCTTC
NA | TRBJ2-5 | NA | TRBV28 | CASSQGLEEETQYF | TGTGCCAGCAGCCAAGGACTGGAGGAAGAGACCCAGTACTTC
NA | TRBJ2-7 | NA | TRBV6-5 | CASSSRQFYEQYF | TGTGCCAGCAGCAGCCGACAGTTCTACGAGCAGTACTTC
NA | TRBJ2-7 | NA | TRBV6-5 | CASSYSLAGYYEQYF | TGTGCCAGCAGTTACTCCCTGGCGGGGTACTACGAGCAGTACTTC
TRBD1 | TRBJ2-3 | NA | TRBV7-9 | CASSLAWTGGTDTQYF | TGTGCCAGCAGCTTAGCGTGGACAGGGGGGACAGATACGCAGTATTTT
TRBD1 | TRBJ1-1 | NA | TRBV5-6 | CASSPLTGGLTEAFF | TGTGCCAGCAGCCCGCTGACAGGGGGCCTCACTGAAGCTTTCTTT
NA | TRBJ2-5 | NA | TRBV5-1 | CASSLGRGLGETQYF | TGCGCCAGCAGCTTGGGCAGGGGATTGGGGGAGACCCAGTACTTC
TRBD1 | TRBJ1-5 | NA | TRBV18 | CASSPEGTGNQPQHF | TGTGCCAGCTCACCAGAAGGGACAGGGAATCAGCCCCAGCATTTT
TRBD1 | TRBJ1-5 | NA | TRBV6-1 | CASSSTGVQPQHF | TGTGCCAGCAGTTCAACAGGGGTTCAGCCCCAGCATTTT
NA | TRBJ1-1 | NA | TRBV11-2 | CASSPVFEAFF | TGTGCCAGCAGCCCCGTTTTTGAAGCTTTCTTT
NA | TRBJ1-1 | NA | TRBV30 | CAWSESFTHRAFF | TGTGCCTGGAGTGAATCGTTTACTCACCGAGCTTTCTTT
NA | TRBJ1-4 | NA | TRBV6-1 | CASSEAERRYEKLFF | TGTGCCAGCAGTGAAGCGGAGAGGAGGTATGAAAAACTGTTTTTT
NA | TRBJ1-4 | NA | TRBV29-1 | CSVLGGPTNEKLFF | TGCAGCGTGCTGGGGGGGCCGACTAATGAAAAACTGTTTTTT
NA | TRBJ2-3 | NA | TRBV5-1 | CASSLEAGADTQYF | TGCGCCAGCAGCTTGGAGGCAGGGGCAGATACGCAGTATTTT
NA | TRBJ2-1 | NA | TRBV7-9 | CASSPVSADNEQFF | TGTGCCAGCAGCCCTGTAAGCGCCGACAATGAGCAGTTCTTC
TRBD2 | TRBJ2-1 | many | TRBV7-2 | CASSLDASGGREQFF | TGTGCCAGCAGCTTAGACGCTAGCGGGGGAAGGGAGCAGTTCTTC
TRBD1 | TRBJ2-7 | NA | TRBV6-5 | CASSSLIQGAGNEQYF | TGTGCCAGCAGTTCCTTGATACAGGGGGCTGGGAACGAGCAGTACTTC
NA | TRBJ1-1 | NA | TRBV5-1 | CASSSDMNTEAFF | TGCGCCAGCAGCTCGGACATGAACACTGAAGCTTTCTTT
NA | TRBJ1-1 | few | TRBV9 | CASSIASDTEAFF | TGTGCCAGCAGCATCGCTTCAGACACTGAAGCTTTCTTT
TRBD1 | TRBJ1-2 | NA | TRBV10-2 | CASSEEGGANYGYTF | TGCGCCAGCAGTGAGGAAGGGGGCGCGAACTATGGCTACACCTTC
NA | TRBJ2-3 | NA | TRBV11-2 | CASSLTGDTQYF | TGTGCCAGCAGCTTAACGGGGGATACGCAGTATTTT
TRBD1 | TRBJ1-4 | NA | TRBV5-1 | CASSLLLKQGANEKLFF | TGCGCCAGCAGCTTGTTGTTGAAACAGGGGGCGAACGAAAAACTGTTTTTT
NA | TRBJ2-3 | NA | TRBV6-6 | CASSIDFTSTDTQYF | TGTGCCAGCAGTATCGACTTTACTAGCACAGATACGCAGTATTTT